The T cell receptor (beta chain) under discussion was sequenced for a study of T cells in narcolepsy. Study-wide context: Healthy controls were enrolled alongside patients with narcolepsy type 1 or type 2.

The assay was immunoSEQ multiplex PCR, and TCRdb's table has in-frame clones only and misses some. The data show about 30,000 clones, with around 79% seen just once and approximately 1% held by the top ten. General study points: No autoreactive T cell clone sequences appeared in some memory CD4+ repertoires. Comparing one patient's CSF and blood CD4+ clonotypes highlighted HCRT- and TRIB2-specific autoreactive clonotypes.

This clone was detected only once. The antigen is not known. The sequence derives from a human donor with narcolepsy. The sequenced sample consisted of CD45RA- memory CD4+ T cells from PBMCs.

For the CDR3, the DNA is TGTGCCAGCAGCCCGGCAGGCTCTGGAAACACCATATATTTT. Its protein is CASSPAGSGNTIYF. V usage is TRBV11-3 and J usage is TRBJ1-3; no clear D gene. The CDR3 spans 14 residues. Per the germline V gene, CDR1 is SGHNT and CDR2 is YENEEA. V was pared by 5 bases and J by 0 bases, with 8 bases between.